Sequencing of this T cell receptor (beta chain) was carried out in a study of blood T cell repertoires in COVID-19. Study-level background: There were acute and convalescent COVID-19 samples, and they came from the United States, Italy and Spain. From T cells, B-cell-depleted T cells, or PBMCs came the material, which was cDNA or gDNA.

As handled by the study authors: How many nucleated cells were present was estimated from reference gene primer amplification. Data came from immunoSEQ multiplex PCR; TCRdb stores just in-frame clones and leaves some out. V, J and clone size derive from that table, while D and trimming were established from the DNA sequence. The sample has 65,000 to 90,000 clones; 88% are singletons. Unmatched junction bases numbered 0, after V lost 1 base and J lost 2 bases. This CDR3 is 14 amino acids long. Germline V gene sequence: CDR1 SGHVS, CDR2 FQNEAQ. The chain recombines TRBV7-8 with TRBJ1-2; 8 nucleotides agree with TRBD1. The sample was peripheral blood. This TCR derives from a woman over 75 with acute or convalescent COVID-19. The CDR3 nucleotides read TGTGCCAGCAGCTTAGGGACAGGGAACTATGGCTACACCTTC. Residues: CASSLGTGNYGYTF.